The 10 T cell receptor beta chains below all came from one sample that was sequenced in a study of graft-versus-host responses after intestinal transplantation. Responders (roughly 200,000, CFSE-labeled) were co-plated with roughly 200,000 irradiated, violet-dye-labeled stimulators. Sequenced by immunoSEQ multiplex PCR; TCRdb stores in-frame clones only, minus some. Here the sample spans 20,000 to 25,000 clones, about 45% being singletons. This specimen was alloreactive CD8+ T cells from a mixed lymphocyte reaction culture, taken before transplantation. Noted subset: CFSE-low proliferating T cells sorted from approximately six-day pre-transplant mixed lymphocyte reaction (GvH or HvG direction). The receptors here all came from a human patient who was an organ donor for intestinal transplantation.

The CDR3 DNA sequence: TGTGCCACGCGGGGTCATAGCGGGAGACCCTACAATGAGCAGTTCTTC. Protein sequence: CATRGHSGRPYNEQFF. The chain employs TRBV10-3 and TRBJ2-1, with 9 bases aligning to TRBD2. Germline values: CDR1 ENHRY, CDR2 SYGVKD. The ends lost 10 bases at V and 2 bases at J; junction bases unmatched: 12. This CDR3 spans 16 amino acids.

The CDR3 region is CASSIMYGYNEQFF. In DNA, the CDR3 is TGTGCCAGTAGTATAATGTACGGTTACAATGAGCAGTTCTTC. The J gene is TRBJ2-1, the V gene TRBV19; no firm D call. There are 14 residues in the CDR3. Germline values: CDR1 LNHDA, CDR2 SQIVND (reference sequence). The ends were cut back, 2 bases at V and 4 bases at J, with 9 bases in the middle.

The V gene is TRBV6-1, the J gene TRBJ1-5, with D unresolved. Germline CDR1 is MNHNS and CDR2 is SASEGT. V was cut by 2 bases and J by 0 bases, with 11 bases left in between. CDR3 size: 16 residues. CDR3 bases: TGTGCCAGCAGTGAACATTTCCGATATAGCAATCAGCCCCAGCATTTT. Translation: CASSEHFRYSNQPQHF.

This chain uses TRBV7-6 with TRBJ2-5; TRBD2 aligns across 14 bases. This CDR3 region has 15 residues. Germline lookup yields CDR1 SGHVS and CDR2 FNYEAQ. V shed 8 bases and J 4 bases; nucleotides not matched to a gene: 6. CDR3 sequence (DNA): TGTGCCAGCGCAACCGGGACTAGCGGGGGAGAGACCCAGTACTTC. Protein product: CASATGTSGGETQYF.

Judged by abundance, this clone is medium-sized. J is TRBJ1-3 and V is TRBV7-8; TRBD1 aligns across 11 bases. Losses at the gene ends were 5 bases for V and 3 bases for J; bases not matched to a gene: 9. CDR1 is SGHVS and CDR2 is FQNEAQ in the germline V gene. The CDR3 consists of 17 residues. This CDR3 is CASSPRTGGAFGNTIYF. The CDR3 DNA sequence: TGTGCCAGCAGCCCTCGGACAGGGGGCGCATTTGGAAACACCATATATTTT.

Only a few counts were recorded for this clone. This sequence joins TRBV6-1 and TRBJ2-7; D may correspond to TRBD1 or TRBD2 (5 bases each). CDR3 length: 13 amino acids. V shed 6 bases and J shed 5 bases, with 14 bases lying between them. Germline loops: CDR1 MNHNS, CDR2 SASEGT. CDR3: CASSLGTDHEQYF. The CDR3 DNA is TGTGCCAGCAGCCTCGGGACGGACCACGAGCAGTACTTC.

This clone was found a few times. The chain recombines TRBV18 with TRBJ2-7, with D tentatively TRBD2 (6 bases). Between the trimmed V and J ends, which lost 0 bases and 6 bases, there was a span of 15 bases. CDR1 and CDR2 from the germline V gene are KGHSH and LQKENI. CDR3 length: 15 residues. In nucleotides, the CDR3 is TGTGCCAGCTCACCACCGTCTAGCGTCCTCCTCGAGCAGTACTTC. This sequence encodes CASSPPSSVLLEQYF.

Comments on this clone: A much larger clonotype is one base distant, so this may be a read error. The chain joins TRBV6-5 to TRBJ2-5, with no clear D. The DNA end favors TRBJ2-7, so the J call may be wrong. The CDR3 is 13 residues long. Per the germline V gene, CDR1 is MNHEY and CDR2 is SVGAGI. CDR3 DNA sequence: TGTGCCAGCAGTTACGGGCCCTCCTACGAGCAGTACTTC. Its translation is CASSYGPSYEQYF.

In nucleotides, the CDR3 is TGTGCCAGCAGTTTGACCGCATACAATGAGCAGTTCTTC. It is translated as CASSLTAYNEQFF. This chain uses TRBV6-1 with TRBJ2-1; D uncertain. V lost 5 bases and J 4 bases, leaving 9 bases between the germline ends. This CDR3 spans 13 amino acids. The germline gives CDR1 MNHNS, CDR2 SASEGT.

V and J are TRBV7-6 and TRBJ1-1; D perhaps matches TRBD1 (6 bases). The CDR3 is made up of 15 amino acids. V was cut by 3 bases and J by 2 bases, with 13 bases left in between. Per the germline V gene, CDR1 is SGHVS and CDR2 is FNYEAQ. The CDR3 nucleotides are TGTGCCAGCAGCTTTATTGCAGGGGTTAACACTGAAGCTTTCTTT. The encoded protein is CASSFIAGVNTEAFF.